This T cell receptor (beta chain) was recovered during a study of OX40 agonist ivuxolimab in advanced cancers. Per the germline V gene, CDR1 is SGHTA and CDR2 is FQGNSA. V gave up 0 bases and J gave up 2 bases; unmatched junction bases: 2. The CDR3 is 15 amino acids. Clones were read by immunoSEQ multiplex PCR, and TCRdb kept only the in-frame ones, dropping some. Here the sample spans more than 85,000 clones, about nine tenths being singletons. This chain connects TRBV7-2 to TRBJ2-7; 9 bases map to TRBD1. The source of this sequence is an adult with an advanced solid tumor such as melanoma, head and neck, liver or kidney cancer. This specimen consisted of CD4+ or CD8+ T cells sorted from blood, obtained in a trial of the OX40 agonist ivuxolimab. CDR3 protein: CASSLAGQGTYEQYF. Written as DNA, the CDR3 is TGTGCCAGCAGCTTAGCGGGACAGGGCACCTACGAGCAGTACTTC. Full variable domain (missing parts from reference TRBV7-2 and TRBJ2-7): GAGVSQSPSNKVTEKGKDVELRCDPISGHTALYWYRQSLGQGLEFLIYFQGNSAPDKSGLPSDRFSAERTGGSVSTLTIQRTQQEDSAVYLCASSLAGQGTYEQYFGPGTRLTVT.